A selection of T cell receptor beta chains follows, all from one sample in a study of OX40 agonist ivuxolimab in advanced cancers. Clones were sequenced by immunoSEQ multiplex PCR, and TCRdb holds only the in-frame ones, with some missing. The data contain 72,000 or so clones, 87% of them seen just once; the ten biggest clones take up roughly 0.22%. This specimen was CD4+ or CD8+ T cells sorted from blood, taken in a trial of the OX40 agonist ivuxolimab. Receptors originate from an adult with an advanced solid tumor such as melanoma, head and neck, liver or kidney cancer. Both conserved end residues are part of each CDR3. The order of the fields is clone size, J gene, V gene, D gene, CDR3 length, CDR3 protein, CDR3 DNA. A D gene is named only where the DNA matches it firmly. Size tells how often a clone was seen (once, few, many) or the class of an expanded clone, and some rows leave it out.

clone_size: few
j_call: TRBJ1-1
v_call: TRBV5-5
d_call: -
cdr3_length: 14
cdr3_aa: CASSFTFMNTEAFF
cdr3_nt: TGTGCCAGCAGCTTCACTTTCATGAACACTGAAGCTTTCTTT

clone_size: -
j_call: TRBJ1-3
v_call: TRBV19
d_call: -
cdr3_length: 14
cdr3_aa: CATEGRISGNTIYF
cdr3_nt: TGTGCCACCGAGGGACGGATCTCTGGAAACACCATATATTTT

clone_size: -
j_call: TRBJ2-7
v_call: TRBV7-8
d_call: TRBD1
cdr3_length: 14
cdr3_aa: CASSFGQGSYEQYF
cdr3_nt: TGTGCCAGCAGCTTCGGACAGGGATCCTACGAGCAGTACTTC

clone_size: -
j_call: TRBJ2-5
v_call: TRBV27
d_call: TRBD2
cdr3_length: 15
cdr3_aa: CASSRSLAGQETQYF
cdr3_nt: TGTGCCAGCAGCAGATCCCTAGCGGGGCAAGAGACCCAGTACTTC

clone_size: -
j_call: TRBJ2-1
v_call: TRBV7-2
d_call: TRBD2
cdr3_length: 17
cdr3_aa: CASSYSGRIGSYNEQFF
cdr3_nt: TGTGCCAGCAGCTACAGCGGGAGGATCGGCTCCTACAATGAGCAGTTCTTC

clone_size: -
j_call: TRBJ2-7
v_call: TRBV4-1
d_call: TRBD1
cdr3_length: 17
cdr3_aa: CASARGPGTGTPYEQYF
cdr3_nt: TGCGCCAGCGCCCGGGGGCCCGGGACAGGGACCCCCTACGAGCAGTACTTC

clone_size: -
j_call: TRBJ2-7
v_call: TRBV12-5
d_call: TRBD2
cdr3_length: 13
cdr3_aa: CASGSGSSYEQYF
cdr3_nt: TGTGCTAGTGGGAGCGGGAGCTCCTACGAGCAGTACTTC

clone_size: few
j_call: TRBJ1-1
v_call: TRBV19
d_call: -
cdr3_length: 11
cdr3_aa: CASIRGAEAFF
cdr3_nt: TGTGCCAGTATAAGAGGGGCTGAAGCTTTCTTT

clone_size: few
j_call: TRBJ1-1
v_call: TRBV20-1
d_call: -
cdr3_length: 11
cdr3_aa: CSAMTNTEAFF
cdr3_nt: TGCAGTGCAATGACGAACACTGAAGCTTTCTTT

clone_size: -
j_call: TRBJ1-5
v_call: TRBV6-1
d_call: -
cdr3_length: 13
cdr3_aa: CASEGRGNQPQHF
cdr3_nt: TGTGCCAGCGAAGGGAGGGGCAATCAGCCCCAGCATTTT

clone_size: -
j_call: TRBJ2-7
v_call: TRBV28
d_call: TRBD1
cdr3_length: 15
cdr3_aa: CASSDPQGVNYEQYF
cdr3_nt: TGTGCCAGCAGTGACCCTCAGGGGGTGAACTACGAGCAGTACTTC

clone_size: -
j_call: TRBJ2-2
v_call: TRBV14
d_call: -
cdr3_length: 15
cdr3_aa: CASSRGAANTGELFF
cdr3_nt: TGTGCCAGCAGCCGAGGGGCTGCGAACACCGGGGAGCTGTTTTTT

clone_size: once
j_call: TRBJ1-4
v_call: TRBV28
d_call: -
cdr3_length: 16
cdr3_aa: CASSSSFGTVDEKLFF
cdr3_nt: TGTGCCAGCAGTTCCTCCTTTGGAACGGTGGATGAAAAACTGTTTTTT

clone_size: -
j_call: TRBJ2-1
v_call: TRBV10-3
d_call: -
cdr3_length: 12
cdr3_aa: CAIGPLDNEQFF
cdr3_nt: TGTGCCATCGGGCCCTTGGACAATGAGCAGTTCTTC

clone_size: -
j_call: TRBJ2-3
v_call: TRBV27
d_call: TRBD2
cdr3_length: 17
cdr3_aa: CASGALTSGRLTDTQYF
cdr3_nt: TGTGCCAGCGGGGCCCTGACTAGCGGGAGGTTGACAGATACGCAGTATTTT

clone_size: -
j_call: TRBJ2-7
v_call: TRBV5-4
d_call: TRBD2
cdr3_length: 15
cdr3_aa: CASSHPGLAGVEQYF
cdr3_nt: TGTGCCAGCAGCCACCCGGGACTAGCGGGAGTCGAGCAGTACTTC

clone_size: -
j_call: TRBJ2-7
v_call: TRBV7-2
d_call: -
cdr3_length: 14
cdr3_aa: CASSFGTDVNEQYF
cdr3_nt: TGTGCCAGCAGCTTCGGGACGGATGTTAACGAGCAGTACTTC

clone_size: -
j_call: TRBJ2-1
v_call: TRBV15
d_call: -
cdr3_length: 17
cdr3_aa: CATSRDRVRTAGQEQFF
cdr3_nt: TGTGCCACCAGCAGAGACCGCGTGCGAACAGCCGGGCAGGAGCAGTTCTTC

clone_size: few
j_call: TRBJ1-5
v_call: TRBV7-8
d_call: -
cdr3_length: 12
cdr3_aa: CASSPAEQPQHF
cdr3_nt: TGTGCCAGCAGCCCGGCCGAGCAGCCCCAGCATTTT

clone_size: -
j_call: TRBJ2-7
v_call: TRBV6-5
d_call: -
cdr3_length: 16
cdr3_aa: CASSYRPGASRYEQYF
cdr3_nt: TGTGCCAGCAGTTACCGTCCCGGGGCTAGCCGCTACGAGCAGTACTTC

clone_size: -
j_call: TRBJ2-1
v_call: TRBV11-2
d_call: -
cdr3_length: 11
cdr3_aa: CASSRSNEQFF
cdr3_nt: TGTGCCAGCAGCCGAAGCAATGAGCAGTTCTTC

clone_size: -
j_call: TRBJ1-5
v_call: TRBV27
d_call: -
cdr3_length: 14
cdr3_aa: CASSPRGGNQPQHF
cdr3_nt: TGTGCCAGCAGTCCCCGGGGGGGCAATCAGCCCCAGCATTTT

clone_size: -
j_call: TRBJ1-4
v_call: TRBV6-6
d_call: -
cdr3_length: 15
cdr3_aa: CASSYSGGTNEKLFF
cdr3_nt: TGTGCCAGCAGTTACTCAGGGGGAACTAATGAAAAACTGTTTTTT

clone_size: -
j_call: TRBJ2-7
v_call: TRBV7-9
d_call: -
cdr3_length: 13
cdr3_aa: CASSSGVTPEQYF
cdr3_nt: TGTGCCAGCAGCTCCGGGGTTACGCCCGAGCAGTACTTC

clone_size: -
j_call: TRBJ2-3
v_call: TRBV19
d_call: -
cdr3_length: 14
cdr3_aa: CASSIATSTDTQYF
cdr3_nt: TGTGCCAGTAGTATAGCGACTAGCACAGATACGCAGTATTTT

clone_size: -
j_call: TRBJ1-5
v_call: TRBV28
d_call: -
cdr3_length: 16
cdr3_aa: CASRPRSTGWDQPQHF
cdr3_nt: TGTGCCAGCAGACCGCGTTCGACAGGCTGGGATCAGCCCCAGCATTTT

clone_size: -
j_call: TRBJ2-1
v_call: TRBV27
d_call: TRBD2
cdr3_length: 15
cdr3_aa: CASSLGTSRYNEQFF
cdr3_nt: TGTGCCAGCAGTCTCGGGACTAGCAGGTACAATGAGCAGTTCTTC

clone_size: -
j_call: TRBJ2-3
v_call: TRBV11-2
d_call: -
cdr3_length: 16
cdr3_aa: CASSQRAPTATDTQYF
cdr3_nt: TGTGCCAGCAGCCAGCGGGCCCCAACAGCCACAGATACGCAGTATTTT

clone_size: -
j_call: TRBJ2-5
v_call: TRBV5-1
d_call: -
cdr3_length: 17
cdr3_aa: CASSLASRGGTGETQYF
cdr3_nt: TGCGCCAGCAGCTTGGCCTCGAGGGGGGGTACCGGAGAGACCCAGTACTTC